One sample yielded the 13 T cell receptor beta chains listed below, sequenced in a study of blood T cell repertoires in COVID-19. Libraries were prepared by immunoSEQ multiplex PCR; TCRdb keeps only in-frame clonotypes and omits some of them. The sample consists of 300,000 or so clones, about 87% of them appearing once. Sequenced input: peripheral blood. These TCRs come from a woman between 45 and 60 years old who had recovered from COVID-19.

The chain couples TRBV3-1 (or the pseudogene TRBV3-2) to TRBJ2-5; 8 nucleotides match TRBD2. Per germline, CDR1 LGHDT and CDR2 YNNKEL (reference sequence). The CDR3 is made up of 15 amino acids. Germline trimming cut 4 bases from V and 5 bases from J; bases unmatched to any gene: 9. The CDR3, as DNA: TGTGCCAGCAGCCTAGGACTAGCTAGTTGGGAGACCCAGTACTTC. This gives the protein CASSLGLASWETQYF.

This clone was seen only once. The chain is built from TRBV27 and TRBJ2-1; TRBD2 matches 14 bases. The CDR3 is made up of 16 amino acids. The V segment lost 3 bases and the J segment 5 bases; nucleotides outside the gene matches: 3. From germline, CDR1 is MNHEY and CDR2 SMNVEV (reference sequence). CDR3 nucleotides: TGTGCCAGCAGTTTTTTGGGACTAGCGGGAGACAATGAGCAGTTCTTC. It yields the protein CASSFLGLAGDNEQFF.

CDR3 region: CASSATGGGYTF. In DNA form, the CDR3 reads TGTGCCAGCAGCGCGACAGGGGGTGGCTACACCTTC. The chain is built from TRBV6-6 and TRBJ1-2; 9 bases align to TRBD1. Germline lookup yields CDR1 MNHNY and CDR2 SVGAGI (reference sequence). The CDR3 contains 12 residues. J was trimmed by 7 bases and V by 6 bases; bases with no gene match: 3.

The chain combines TRBV9 with TRBJ2-3, with TRBD2 matching 8 bases. After removal of 0 bases from V and 4 bases from J, the junction contained 7 bases not matched to a gene. The CDR3 runs to 16 residues. In germline, CDR1 is SGDLS, CDR2 YYNGEE. The chain's CDR3 is CASSVDDSGGADTQYF. DNA of the CDR3: TGTGCCAGCAGCGTAGACGACTCCGGGGGGGCAGATACGCAGTATTTT.

This chain connects TRBV7-8 to TRBJ2-4; 10 nucleotides match TRBD1. J gave up 2 bases and V 1 base, and 5 bases lay outside the gene matches. This CDR3 comprises 17 residues. CDR1 is SGHVS and CDR2 is FQNEAQ in the germline V gene. CDR3 nucleotides: TGTGCCAGCAGCTTAGGACCGGGACAGGGGCCCAAAAACATTCAGTACTTC. Encoded protein: CASSLGPGQGPKNIQYF.

The chain joins TRBV20-1 to TRBJ1-5, with D perhaps matching TRBD1 (5 bases). The CDR3 sequence is 21 residues long. Trimming took off 3 bases at V and 0 bases at J, with 30 bases between the two ends. CDR1 is DFQATT, CDR2 SNEGSKA, per germline (reference sequence). CDR3 region: CSASTPSTTDPAGYSNQPQHF. The DNA for the CDR3 is TGCAGTGCTAGTACCCCCTCAACGACAGATCCGGCGGGGTATAGCAATCAGCCCCAGCATTTT.

The rearrangement links TRBV30 to TRBJ2-5; 8 bases are shared with TRBD2. Trimming took 5 bases from V and 7 from J; bases not matched to a gene: 6. The CDR3 is made up of 12 amino acids. The germline V gene encodes CDR1 GTSNPN and CDR2 SVGIG (reference sequence). The CDR3 DNA reads TGTGCCTGGGACTCGGGGGGGAGGACCCAGTACTTC. The encoded protein is CAWDSGGRTQYF.

The V call is TRBV9, the J call TRBJ1-1, with D unclear. The CDR3 contains 15 residues. The germline CDR1 and CDR2 sequences are SGDLS and YYNGEE. Trimming removed 4 bases at V and 1 base at J, with 14 bases between. The CDR3 here is CASSPQALGNTEAFF. CDR3 nucleotides: TGTGCCAGCAGCCCTCAGGCTCTTGGGAACACTGAAGCTTTCTTT. The whole variable domain, remainder taken from reference TRBV9 and TRBJ1-1, is DSGVTQTPKHLITATGQRVTLRCSPRSGDLSVYWYQQSLDQGLQFLIQYYNGEERAKGNILERFSAQQFPDLHSELNLSSLELGDSALYFCASSPQALGNTEAFFGQGTRLTVV.

The rearrangement links TRBV28 to TRBJ2-7, with 9 bases lining up with TRBD1. CDR1 is MDHEN, CDR2 SYDVKM, per germline. Germline trimming cut 5 bases from V and 0 bases from J; bases unmatched to any gene: 8. This CDR3 has 16 amino acids. The CDR3 here is CASSETGGALSYEQYF. DNA for the CDR3: TGTGCCAGCAGTGAAACAGGGGGCGCCCTCTCCTACGAGCAGTACTTC.

The sample holds a few counts of this clone. The gene calls are TRBV9 and TRBJ1-5; 7 positions match TRBD1. This CDR3 contains 14 residues. V lost 4 bases and J lost 1; bases outside the gene matches: 2. Per germline, CDR1 SGDLS and CDR2 YYNGEE. CDR3 sequence (DNA): TGTGCCAGCAGCAAGACAGGGAGCAATCAGCCCCAGCATTTT. Its protein is CASSKTGSNQPQHF.

This clone was found many times. V is TRBV15 and J is TRBJ2-7; possible D gene TRBD2, 5 bases. The CDR3 contains 12 residues. V dropped 8 bases and J dropped 3 bases, with 11 bases sitting between them. Per the germline V gene, CDR1 is LNHNV and CDR2 is YYDKDF (reference sequence). CDR3 sequence reads: CATDSGNYEQYF. The CDR3, as DNA: TGTGCCACCGATTCGGGAAACTACGAGCAGTACTTC.

The chain links TRBV5-1 to TRBJ1-1; D uncertain. Between the trimmed V and J ends, which lost 0 bases and 5 bases, there was a span of 17 bases. The CDR3 is 16 amino acids. Germline lookup yields CDR1 SGHRS and CDR2 YFSETQ. As DNA, the CDR3 is TGCGCCAGCAGCTTGGATTTGGGAGGGTCGGGAACTGAAGCTTTCTTT. Translation gives CASSLDLGGSGTEAFF. Filled out from reference TRBV5-1 and TRBJ1-1, the complete variable domain reads KAGVTQTPRYLIKTRGQQVTLSCSPISGHRSVSWYQQTPGQGLQFLFEYFSETQRNKGNFPGRFSGRQFSNSRSEMNVSTLELGDSALYLCASSLDLGGSGTEAFFGQGTRLTVV.

The chain couples TRBV15 to TRBJ1-6; 10 nucleotides line up with TRBD1. V shed 1 base, J shed 7 bases, and the junction held 10 bases outside the gene matches. Germline V CDR1 and CDR2: LNHNV, YYDKDF (reference sequence). The CDR3 is 18 amino acids. CDR3 protein: CATSRGYGQGVENSPLHF. Written as DNA, the CDR3 is TGTGCCACCAGCAGAGGCTATGGACAGGGGGTTGAGAATTCACCCCTCCACTTT.